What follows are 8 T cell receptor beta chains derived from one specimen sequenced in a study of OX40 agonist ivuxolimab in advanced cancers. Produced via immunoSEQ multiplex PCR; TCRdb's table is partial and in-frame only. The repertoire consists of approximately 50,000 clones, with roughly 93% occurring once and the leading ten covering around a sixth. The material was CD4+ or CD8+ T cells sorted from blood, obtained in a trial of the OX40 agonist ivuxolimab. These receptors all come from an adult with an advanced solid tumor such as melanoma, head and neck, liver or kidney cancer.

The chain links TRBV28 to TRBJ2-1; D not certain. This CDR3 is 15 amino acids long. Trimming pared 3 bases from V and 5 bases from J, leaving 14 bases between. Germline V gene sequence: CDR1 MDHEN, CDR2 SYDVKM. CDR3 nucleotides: TGTGCCAGCAGTTTTTTCCGGACCGCGCACAATGAGCAGTTCTTC. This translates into CASSFFRTAHNEQFF.

CDR3 region: CASSYTGGGDTQYF. As DNA, the CDR3 is TGTGCCAGTAGCTACACAGGGGGCGGAGATACGCAGTATTTT. V is TRBV19 and J is TRBJ2-3; 9 nucleotides match TRBD1. V shed 6 bases and J 5 bases; nucleotides not matched to a gene: 6. The germline CDR1 and CDR2 sequences are LNHDA and SQIVND (reference sequence). The length of the CDR3 is 14 residues.

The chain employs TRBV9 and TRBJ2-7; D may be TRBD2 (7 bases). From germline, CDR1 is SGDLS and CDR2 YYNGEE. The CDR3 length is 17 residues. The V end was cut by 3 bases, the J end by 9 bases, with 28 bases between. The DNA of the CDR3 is TGTGCCAGCAGCGACGATGGCGGGGGCGAATCGAATCGGCGGCAGTACTTC. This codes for CASSDDGGGESNRRQYF. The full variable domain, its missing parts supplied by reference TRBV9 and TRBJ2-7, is DSGVTQTPKHLITATGQRVTLRCSPRSGDLSVYWYQQSLDQGLQFLIQYYNGEERAKGNILERFSAQQFPDLHSELNLSSLELGDSALYFCASSDDGGGESNRRQYFGPGTRLTVT.

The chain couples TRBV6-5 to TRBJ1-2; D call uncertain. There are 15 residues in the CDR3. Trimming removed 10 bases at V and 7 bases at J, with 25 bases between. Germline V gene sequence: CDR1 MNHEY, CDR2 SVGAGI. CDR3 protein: CATLGPEGAPSGYTF. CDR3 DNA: TGTGCCACCCTCGGTCCCGAGGGCGCTCCCTCTGGCTACACCTTC.

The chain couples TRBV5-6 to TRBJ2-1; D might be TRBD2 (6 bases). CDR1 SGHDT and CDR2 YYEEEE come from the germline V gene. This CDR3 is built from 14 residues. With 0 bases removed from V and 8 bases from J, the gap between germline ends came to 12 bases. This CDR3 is CASSLGWGVHEQFF. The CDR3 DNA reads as TGTGCCAGCAGCTTGGGGTGGGGGGTTCATGAGCAGTTCTTC.

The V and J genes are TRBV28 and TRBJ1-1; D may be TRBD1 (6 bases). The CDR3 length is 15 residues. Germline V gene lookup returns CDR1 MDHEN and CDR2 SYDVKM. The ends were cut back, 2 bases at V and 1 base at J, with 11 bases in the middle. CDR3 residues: CASSLEPQGNTEAFF. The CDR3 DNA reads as TGTGCCAGCAGTTTAGAGCCACAGGGGAACACTGAAGCTTTCTTT.

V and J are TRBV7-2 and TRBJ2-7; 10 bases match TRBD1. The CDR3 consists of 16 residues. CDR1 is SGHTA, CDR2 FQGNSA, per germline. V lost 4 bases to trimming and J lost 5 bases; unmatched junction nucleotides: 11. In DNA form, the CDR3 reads TGTGCCAGCAGCTCCCGTCTGGGACAGGGGTGGGACGAGCAGTACTTC. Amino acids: CASSSRLGQGWDEQYF.

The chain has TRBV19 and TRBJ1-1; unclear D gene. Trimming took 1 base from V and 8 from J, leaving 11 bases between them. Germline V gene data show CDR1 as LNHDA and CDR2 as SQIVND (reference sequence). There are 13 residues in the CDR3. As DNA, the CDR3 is TGTGCCAGTAGTATAGGCTCGGGTTGGGAAGCTTTCTTT. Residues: CASSIGSGWEAFF.